The 26 T cell receptor beta chains reported below all come from one sample, sequenced in a study of T cell responses to AZD1222 COVID-19 vaccine. TCRdb's copy holds only in-frame clones and misses some; the assay was immunoSEQ multiplex PCR. The sample contains about 67,000 clones, around four fifths of which appear only once. This specimen consisted of peripheral blood, obtained 28 days after the second AZD1222 dose. All receptors come from an adult who received the AZD1222 COVID-19 vaccine.

The chain joins TRBV6-4 to TRBJ1-1, with a tentative D call TRBD1 (5 bases). The CDR3 is made up of 13 amino acids. Germline V gene data show CDR1 as MRHNA and CDR2 as SNTAGT. Trimming removed 6 bases at V and 4 bases at J, with 12 bases between. Here the CDR3 DNA reads TGTGCCAGCAGCGGGGGTTCGCTCACTGAAGCTTTCTTT. Translated: CASSGGSLTEAFF.

V is TRBV4-1 and J is TRBJ1-1; D unresolved. V was pared by 0 bases and J by 8 bases, with 10 bases between. The CDR3 has 13 residues. CDR1 is MGHRA, CDR2 YSYEKL, per germline. CDR3 loop: CASSQELGREAFF. CDR3 DNA: TGCGCCAGCAGCCAAGAGTTGGGGAGGGAAGCTTTCTTT.

The CDR3 region is CASSQLDSDQETQYF. The CDR3 DNA reads TGTGCCAGCAGCCAATTGGACTCCGATCAAGAGACCCAGTACTTC. The gene calls are TRBV3-1 (or the pseudogene TRBV3-2) and TRBJ2-5; tentative D call: TRBD2 (5 bases). The CDR3 runs to 15 residues. Germline CDR1 is LGHDT and CDR2 is YNNKEL (reference sequence). V gave up 2 bases and J gave up 2 bases, with 12 bases separating them.

This clone occurred once. The chain carries TRBV4-1 and TRBJ2-2; no definite D call. V shed 4 bases and J shed 6 bases, with 6 bases lying between them. Germline V CDR1 and CDR2: MGHRA, YSYEKL. This CDR3 contains 12 residues. CDR3 DNA: TGCGCCAGCAGCCTAGGATCCGGGGAGCTGTTTTTT. Residues: CASSLGSGELFF.

This chain connects TRBV6-6 to TRBJ1-5; TRBD1 is a possible D gene (5 bases). Germline assignment: CDR1 MNHNY and CDR2 SVGAGI (reference sequence). Trimming left V 4 bases short and J 6 bases short, with 10 bases between. This CDR3 comprises 13 residues. CDR3 protein: CASSWKGSQPQHF. CDR3 in DNA: TGTGCCAGCAGTTGGAAGGGGAGTCAGCCCCAGCATTTT.

The table lists this clone with a count of one. This rearrangement joins TRBV3-1 (or the pseudogene TRBV3-2) to TRBJ2-5; the match to TRBD2 covers 8 bases. The V gene's germline CDR1 is LGHDT and CDR2 YNNKEL (reference sequence). CDR3 size: 11 residues. V lost 3 bases to trimming and J lost 12 bases; unmatched junction nucleotides: 3. The CDR3 nucleotides read TGTGCCAGCAGCCACAGCGGGGGAGAGTACTTC. Protein product: CASSHSGGEYF.

The chain couples TRBV5-6 to TRBJ2-3; tentatively, D is TRBD1 (7 bases). Trimming shortened V by 6 bases and J by 5 bases, and 19 bases separated the two germline ends. The V gene's germline CDR1 is SGHDT and CDR2 YYEEEE. The CDR3 is 15 residues long. The CDR3 spells CASIEGGNRGDTQYF. The CDR3 DNA is TGTGCCAGCATCGAGGGCGGGAACAGGGGAGATACGCAGTATTTT.

J is TRBJ2-1 and V is TRBV2; tentatively, D is TRBD2 (7 bases). This CDR3 is 16 amino acids long. Trimming took off 2 bases at V and 3 bases at J, with 14 bases between the two ends. Germline V gene sequence: CDR1 SNHLY, CDR2 FYNNEI. The CDR3 region is CASSEYLGGGYNEQFF. The CDR3 DNA follows: TGTGCCAGCAGTGAATATTTGGGAGGGGGCTACAATGAGCAGTTCTTC.

This clone was found a few times. The gene calls are TRBV12-3 or TRBV12-4 and TRBJ2-7; 7 bases align to TRBD1. This CDR3 contains 13 residues. V lost 6 bases and J lost 3; bases outside the gene matches: 5. This chain's CDR3 is CASSRDSLYEQYF. The CDR3 region has the DNA TGTGCCAGCAGCCGGGACAGTCTCTACGAGCAGTACTTC.

This clone was seen once. V is TRBV4-1 and J is TRBJ2-3, with TRBD1 matching 7 bases. Germline CDR1 reads MGHRA; CDR2 reads YSYEKL. V lost 0 bases, J lost 4 bases, and 10 bases stayed unmatched. The CDR3 covers 17 residues. CDR3 in DNA: TGCGCCAGCAGCCAAGATTCCCCGGGTCAGGGGGCAGATACGCAGTATTTT. Its protein product is CASSQDSPGQGADTQYF.

The V gene is TRBV5-6, the J gene TRBJ2-3; tentatively, D is TRBD2 (7 bases). Trimming removed 0 bases from V and 8 bases from J, with 10 bases in between. The CDR3 has 13 amino acids. Per the germline V gene, CDR1 is SGHDT and CDR2 is YYEEEE. CDR3 sequence (DNA): TGTGCCAGCAGCTTGGGCCGGGGGGCTACGCAGTATTTT. Its translation is CASSLGRGATQYF.

The sample holds a few counts of this clone. J is TRBJ1-4 and V is TRBV27, with 7 positions matching TRBD1. The CDR3 runs to 21 residues. Germline V lookup: CDR1 MNHEY, CDR2 SMNVEV (reference sequence). V lost 5 bases to trimming and J lost 2 bases; unmatched junction nucleotides: 23. CDR3 bases: TGTGCCAGCAGTCGTTATTTCGGTGCAGGGGGAAAGGTTTGGACTAATGAAAAACTGTTTTTT. Protein sequence: CASSRYFGAGGKVWTNEKLFF.

V is TRBV29-1 and J is TRBJ1-5; tentatively, D is TRBD1 (6 bases). This CDR3 comprises 14 residues. V was pared by 7 bases and J by 2 bases, with 15 bases between. Germline loops: CDR1 SQVTM, CDR2 ANQGSEA. CDR3 residues: CSADPGQRNQPQHF. CDR3 DNA: TGCAGCGCTGATCCCGGACAGCGCAATCAGCCCCAGCATTTT.

V is TRBV7-6 and J is TRBJ1-6; a weak D match, TRBD1 (5 bases). The germline V gene encodes CDR1 SGHVS and CDR2 FNYEAQ. There are 15 residues in the CDR3. Trimming left V 5 bases short and J 7 bases short, with 15 bases between. For the CDR3, the DNA is TGTGCCAGCAGCAGTGTTGACAGCCCCAATTCACCCCTCCACTTT. Amino acid sequence: CASSSVDSPNSPLHF.

This sequence joins TRBV20-1 and TRBJ2-3; D may be TRBD1 (8 bases). The germline V gene encodes CDR1 DFQATT and CDR2 SNEGSKA (reference sequence). V lost 3 bases and J 0 bases, leaving 28 bases between the germline ends. CDR3 length: 20 residues. As DNA, the CDR3 is TGCAGTGCTAGTCCTAAAGCCAGGGGGCTGGCGGGGGCCAGCACAGATACGCAGTATTTT. Its translation: CSASPKARGLAGASTDTQYF.

The chain employs TRBV15 and TRBJ2-7; D ambiguous. With 5 bases removed from V and 4 bases from J, the gap between germline ends came to 15 bases. From germline, CDR1 is LNHNV and CDR2 YYDKDF (reference sequence). The CDR3 has 14 residues. CDR3 loop: CATSPRGNSYEQYF. CDR3 coding DNA: TGTGCCACCAGCCCCCGCGGAAACAGTTACGAGCAGTACTTC.

This sequence joins TRBV7-8 and TRBJ2-7; TRBD2 aligns across 11 bases. The ends lost 2 bases at V and 0 bases at J; junction bases unmatched: 3. Germline CDR1 and CDR2: SGHVS and FQNEAQ. The CDR3 contains 16 residues. The CDR3 DNA follows: TGTGCCAGCAGCTTACTAGGACTAGCGGGCTCCTACGAGCAGTACTTC. Its translation is CASSLLGLAGSYEQYF.

The chain carries TRBV5-8 and TRBJ1-4, with D perhaps TRBD1 (5 bases). This CDR3 contains 16 residues. CDR1 and CDR2 (germline): SGHTS, YDEGEE. Deletions cut 1 base from V and 3 bases from J, with 13 bases between. CDR3 sequence (DNA): TGTGCCAGCAGCTTGATCAGGGTGAATGCTAATGAAAAACTGTTTTTT. Translated, it gives CASSLIRVNANEKLFF. The full variable domain, completed using reference TRBV5-8 and TRBJ1-4, is EAGVTQSPTHLIKTRGQQATLRCSPISGHTSVYWYQQALGLGLQFLLWYDEGEERNRGNFPPRFSGRQFPNYSSELNVNALELEDSALYLCASSLIRVNANEKLFFGSGTQLSVL.

The V call is TRBV16, the J call TRBJ1-3; no clear D gene. This CDR3 region has 16 residues. V was clipped by 1 base and J by 2 bases, with 12 bases between them. Germline CDR1 KGHSY, CDR2 FQNENV. The CDR3, as DNA: TGTGCCAGCAGCCAATTTGACGCCCCAGCTGGAAACACCATATATTTT. As protein: CASSQFDAPAGNTIYF.

J is TRBJ1-2 and V is TRBV3-1 (or the pseudogene TRBV3-2), with a tentative D call TRBD1 (5 bases). This CDR3 comprises 15 residues. Per the germline V gene, CDR1 is LGHDT and CDR2 is YNNKEL (reference sequence). V gave up 0 bases and J gave up 4 bases, with 12 bases separating them. CDR3 loop: CASSQEWEGAYGYTF. CDR3 DNA: TGTGCCAGCAGCCAAGAGTGGGAAGGGGCCTATGGCTACACCTTC.

V and J are TRBV5-3 and TRBJ2-7; D uncertain. TRBV5-3 is filed as an ORF, its function uncertain. The CDR3 has 16 residues. V gave up 4 bases and J gave up 3 bases, with 20 bases separating them. In DNA form, the CDR3 reads TGTGCCAGAAGCCCCGAGGAGAGGCTAGACCTCTACGAGCAGTACTTC. Translation gives CARSPEERLDLYEQYF.

The chain joins TRBV3-1 (or the pseudogene TRBV3-2) to TRBJ1-2; D might be TRBD1 (6 bases). Germline V CDR1 and CDR2: LGHDT, YNNKEL (reference sequence). The CDR3 consists of 12 residues. V dropped 4 bases and J dropped 13 bases, with 16 bases sitting between them. In DNA form, the CDR3 reads TGTGCCAGCAGCCTATCAGGGGCCGCCCGCACCTTC. Protein: CASSLSGAARTF.

The chain links TRBV4-3 to TRBJ2-1, with D possibly matching TRBD2 (5 bases). CDR3 length equals 16 residues. The germline V gene has CDR1 LGHNA and CDR2 YSLEER. V was shortened by 0 bases and J by 6 bases, with 15 bases between the two germline ends. CDR3 residues: CASSQDMGGWGNEQFF. For the CDR3, the DNA is TGCGCCAGCAGCCAAGATATGGGCGGGTGGGGCAATGAGCAGTTCTTC.

The genes are TRBV5-6 and TRBJ2-5; D is ambiguous. V was cut by 3 bases and J by 4 bases, with 16 bases left in between. The CDR3 contains 15 residues. Germline values: CDR1 SGHDT, CDR2 YYEEEE. The DNA for the CDR3 is TGTGCCAGCAGCTCCCTGACTGCCGGCGGAGAGACCCAGTACTTC. This codes for CASSSLTAGGETQYF.

The rearrangement uses TRBV5-5 and TRBJ2-7, with 7 bases that match TRBD1. With V trimmed by 4 bases and J by 2 bases, 18 bases remained unmatched. CDR3 size: 18 residues. Per germline, CDR1 SGHKS and CDR2 YYEKEE (reference sequence). CDR3 coding DNA: TGTGCCAGCAGCCTCGATACGGCCGGGACAGCGATCGCCTACGAGCAGTACTTC. It is translated as CASSLDTAGTAIAYEQYF.

This chain joins TRBV19 and TRBJ2-7; 7 bases map to TRBD1. This CDR3 is 14 amino acids long. Germline values: CDR1 LNHDA, CDR2 SQIVND (reference sequence). V lost 7 bases to trimming and J lost 6 bases; unmatched junction nucleotides: 12. DNA for the CDR3: TGTGCCAGTAAGAGAGACAGGGATTTTGGCGAGCAGTACTTC. Its protein product is CASKRDRDFGEQYF.